Each of the 23 T cell receptor beta chains below was sequenced from the same sample in a study of T cells after yellow fever vaccination (dated by TCRdb to 2018 to 2020). What this sample's treatment or condition label stands for: live attenuated yellow fever vaccine strain. The receptor library was made with 5' RACE. The listed sequencing device is Illumina NovaSeq 6000. The public reads were run again by TCRdb, first through fastp at Q25 and then through MiXCR, and only productive beta chains were kept. Entries that share a CDR3 protein sequence are merged under the most common genes and DNA. For this sample the table gives about 320,000 distinct CDR3 sequences, of which 3.5% to 5% were detected only once. Jointly, the top ten make up 15% to 20% of the sample. This specimen was PBMCs, taken 15 days after the yellow fever booster vaccination. Receptors originate from a man aged 18 to 35 who received the YFV17D yellow fever vaccine.

This clonotype was found a few times. V gene TRBV3-1 combines with J gene TRBJ1-6; D ambiguous. Deletions cut 6 bases from V and 8 bases from J, with 8 bases between. The length of the CDR3 is 12 residues. Germline CDR1 is LGHDT and CDR2 is YNNKEL (reference sequence). The CDR3 DNA is TGTGCCAGCAGGAAACCGGATTCACCCCTCCACTTT. This codes for CASRKPDSPLHF.

This clonotype was observed many times. The chain is built from TRBV20-1 and TRBJ1-6; the D is unclear. V dropped 6 bases and J dropped 7 bases, with 13 bases sitting between them. CDR3 length: 13 residues. Germline assignment: CDR1 DFQATT and CDR2 SNEGSKA (reference sequence). The CDR3 spells CSASGVGNSPLHF. The CDR3 nucleotides read TGCAGTGCGTCCGGGGTAGGCAATTCACCCCTCCACTTT.

This clonotype appeared many times. This chain links TRBV12-3 or TRBV12-4 with TRBJ2-3, with TRBD1 identical over 8 bases. J gave up 6 bases and V 3 bases, and 11 bases lay outside the gene matches. CDR3 size: 16 residues. The CDR3 DNA sequence: TGTGCCAGCAGTTTTTCGTCAGGGGGCGGACGGGATACGCAGTATTTT. Translated: CASSFSSGGGRDTQYF.

This clonotype appeared a few times. CDR3 amino acids: CAISEKTSYNEQFF. DNA for the CDR3: TGTGCCATCAGTGAAAAGACCTCCTACAATGAGCAGTTCTTC. This chain connects TRBV10-3 to TRBJ2-1; D remains ambiguous. V dropped 3 bases and J dropped 0 bases, with 6 bases sitting between them. This CDR3 has 14 amino acids. Germline CDR1 is ENHRY and CDR2 is SYGVKD.

The V and J genes are TRBV28 and TRBJ2-7; D call uncertain. Looked up from germline, CDR1 is MDHEN and CDR2 is SYDVKM. The CDR3 runs to 13 residues. The V end was cut by 5 bases, the J end by 3 bases, with 11 bases between. CDR3 in amino acids: CASSDGVHYEQYV. DNA for the CDR3: TGTGCCAGCAGTGACGGAGTTCACTACGAGCAGTACGTC.

This chain joins TRBV7-2 and TRBJ1-5, with no clear D. The CDR3 spans 16 residues. Trimming removed 1 base at V and 5 bases at J, with 15 bases between. Germline-derived CDR1 and CDR2 are SGHTA and FQGNSA. The CDR3: CASSLEGWAIDQPQHF. Here the CDR3 DNA reads TGTGCCAGCAGCTTAGAAGGATGGGCGATCGATCAGCCCCAGCATTTT.

This clonotype was recorded many times. In DNA, the CDR3 is TGCAGTGCTCCCCTTAGGGGACTTGAGCAGTTCTTC. It codes for CSAPLRGLEQFF. The chain joins TRBV20-1 to TRBJ2-1; D perhaps matches TRBD2 (6 bases). Germline V gives CDR1 DFQATT, CDR2 SNEGSKA (reference sequence). V shed 5 bases and J shed 9 bases, with 14 bases lying between them. The CDR3 has 12 residues.

V is TRBV7-9 and J is TRBJ2-3; 10 nucleotides align to TRBD2. The CDR3 is made up of 14 amino acids. Germline-derived CDR1 and CDR2 are SEHNR and FQNEAQ (reference sequence). V was pared by 5 bases and J by 4 bases, with 3 bases of the junction left unmatched. This CDR3 is CASSQGLAPDTQYF. CDR3 DNA sequence: TGTGCCAGCAGCCAGGGACTAGCGCCAGATACGCAGTATTTT.

The chain uses TRBV9 and TRBJ2-5; TRBD2 matches at 15 bases. Trimming took 4 bases from V and 5 from J; bases not matched to a gene: 6. This CDR3 is built from 16 residues. CDR1 is SGDLS and CDR2 is YYNGEE in the germline V gene. The CDR3 bases are TGTGCCAGCAGCCGGACTAGCGGGGGGGCTGGGGAGACCCAGTACTTC. Its protein is CASSRTSGGAGETQYF.

V gene TRBV9 combines with J gene TRBJ1-3; no firm D call. From germline, CDR1 is SGDLS and CDR2 YYNGEE. The CDR3 is 15 amino acids. Trimming shortened V by 0 bases and J by 0 bases, and 7 bases separated the two germline ends. The CDR3: CASSVVGSSGNTIYF. The CDR3 DNA is TGTGCCAGCAGCGTAGTTGGCAGCTCTGGAAACACCATATATTTT.

The gene calls are TRBV11-2 and TRBJ2-3; weak D call: TRBD2 (5 bases). The germline V gene has CDR1 SGHAT and CDR2 FQNNGV. CDR3 length: 17 amino acids. Deletions cut 5 bases from V and 2 bases from J, with 20 bases between. The CDR3 DNA follows: TGTGCCAGCAGCCCATCCCCGGCTAGCATCCTCACAGATACGCAGTATTTT. Its translation: CASSPSPASILTDTQYF.

The V and J genes are TRBV2 and TRBJ1-6, with 9 bases aligning to TRBD1. V gave up 4 bases and J gave up 8 bases; unmatched junction bases: 3. CDR3 length: 14 residues. CDR1 and CDR2 (germline): SNHLY, FYNNEI. CDR3 region: CASSAGQGHSPLHF. Here the CDR3 DNA reads TGTGCCAGCAGTGCGGGACAGGGTCATTCACCCCTCCACTTT. Supplemented by reference TRBV2 and TRBJ1-6, the full variable domain reads EPEVTQTPSHQVTQMGQEVILRCVPISNHLYFYWYRQILGQKVEFLVSFYNNEISEKSEIFDDQFSVERPDGSNFTLKIRSTKLEDSAMYFCASSAGQGHSPLHFGNGTRLTVT.

This clonotype was observed a handful of times. In nucleotides, the CDR3 is TGTGCCACCAGTGATGAGGACAGGGCGGAACTGTTTTTT. The encoded protein is CATSDEDRAELFF. The chain recombines TRBV24-1 with TRBJ1-4; TRBD1 matches 8 bases. With V trimmed by 3 bases and J by 12 bases, 5 bases remained unmatched. The CDR3 contains 13 residues. In germline, CDR1 is KGHDR, CDR2 SFDVKD.

This clonotype was observed many times. The chain recombines TRBV10-3 with TRBJ1-1; 8 nucleotides line up with TRBD1. The CDR3 extends over 14 amino acids. J gave up 7 bases and V 6 bases, and 10 bases lay outside the gene matches. From germline, CDR1 is ENHRY and CDR2 SYGVKD. The CDR3 nucleotides are TGTGCCATCAGGAAACTGGGGACAGGTATTGAAGCTTTCTTT. Encoded protein: CAIRKLGTGIEAFF.

This clonotype was counted many times. The CDR3 nucleotides are TGTGCCAGCAGCTTAGCGAAGTACTACGAGCAGTACGTC. Its translation is CASSLAKYYEQYV. The chain recombines TRBV7-2 with TRBJ2-7; D remains unclear. The CDR3 spans 13 residues. CDR1 is SGHTA, CDR2 FQGNSA, per germline. Trimming cost V 0 bases and J 3 bases, with 6 bases left between them.

In this sample, this clonotype turned up many times. This sequence joins TRBV5-1 and TRBJ2-1, with 7 bases lining up with TRBD2. This CDR3 contains 12 residues. V lost 0 bases and J lost 10; bases outside the gene matches: 1. From germline, CDR1 is SGHRS and CDR2 YFSETQ. As DNA, the CDR3 is TGCGCCAGCAGCTTGGTTAGCGGGGAGCAGTTCTTC. This sequence encodes CASSLVSGEQFF. The whole variable domain, remainder taken from reference TRBV5-1 and TRBJ2-1, is KAGVTQTPRYLIKTRGQQVTLSCSPISGHRSVSWYQQTPGQGLQFLFEYFSETQRNKGNFPGRFSGRQFSNSRSEMNVSTLELGDSALYLCASSLVSGEQFFGPGTRLTVL.

The rearrangement uses TRBV6-5 and TRBJ1-2; D gene uncertain. Trimming removed 0 bases from V and 2 bases from J, with 13 bases in between. The CDR3 runs to 16 residues. CDR1 and CDR2 from the germline V gene are MNHEY and SVGAGI. The CDR3 DNA reads as TGTGCCAGCAGTTACTCGGTCCTGGCAGCGAACTATGGCTACACCTTC. Translating gives CASSYSVLAANYGYTF.

This clonotype has more than one count but fewer than ten. This sequence joins TRBV6-2 or TRBV6-3 and TRBJ2-1, with D perhaps TRBD2 (5 bases). Germline values: CDR1 MNHEY, CDR2 SVGEGT. This CDR3 is built from 12 residues. Trimming cost V 6 bases and J 10 bases, with 13 bases left between them. This CDR3 reads CASRDSEREQFF. The CDR3 coding sequence is TGTGCCAGCAGGGACTCGGAAAGGGAGCAGTTCTTC.

This clonotype was counted many times. This chain joins TRBV28 and TRBJ2-3; D possibly corresponds to TRBD2 (6 bases). V was trimmed by 5 bases and J by 3 bases, leaving 12 bases between them. CDR3 length: 14 residues. Germline CDR1 and CDR2: MDHEN and SYDVKM. Written as DNA, the CDR3 is TGTGCCAGCAGTCCGGGGGTAACTACAGATACGCAGTATTTT. This encodes CASSPGVTTDTQYF.

This rearrangement joins TRBV2 to TRBJ2-6; D is unresolved. The germline V and J ends were trimmed by 10 bases and 0 bases, with 7 bases remaining between them. This CDR3 spans 13 amino acids. CDR1 SNHLY and CDR2 FYNNEI come from the germline V gene. This CDR3 is CAKQSSGANVLTF. CDR3 in DNA: TGTGCCAAACAGAGCTCTGGGGCCAACGTCCTGACTTTC. The full variable domain, rest sourced from reference TRBV2 and TRBJ2-6, is EPEVTQTPSHQVTQMGQEVILRCVPISNHLYFYWYRQILGQKVEFLVSFYNNEISEKSEIFDDQFSVERPDGSNFTLKIRSTKLEDSAMYFCAKQSSGANVLTFGAGSRLTVL.

This clonotype was counted only a few times. V and J are TRBV12-3 or TRBV12-4 and TRBJ2-3, with 9 bases lining up with TRBD1. The CDR3 totals 15 residues. V lost 4 bases and J lost 8; bases outside the gene matches: 10. CDR3 in amino acids: CASSYRGPSSSTQYF. The CDR3 nucleotides read TGTGCCAGCAGTTACAGGGGGCCAAGCTCGAGTACGCAGTATTTT.

This clonotype was observed many times. The chain is built from TRBV6-5 and TRBJ1-6; 7 nucleotides agree with TRBD1. There are 16 residues in the CDR3. Germline V gives CDR1 MNHEY, CDR2 SVGAGI. V shed 0 bases and J 6 bases; nucleotides not matched to a gene: 5. The CDR3 here is CASSYSITGVNSPLHF. CDR3 DNA: TGTGCCAGCAGTTACTCGATAACAGGGGTTAATTCACCCCTCCACTTT.

This clonotype occurred many times. V usage is TRBV7-2 and J usage is TRBJ1-2; a weak D match, TRBD1 (6 bases). The CDR3 consists of 15 residues. V was pared by 1 base and J by 6 bases, with 15 bases between. Germline CDR1 reads SGHTA; CDR2 reads FQGNSA. CDR3 bases: TGTGCCAGCAGCTTAGAGGGGGGGCTGTACGATGGCTACACCTTC. Encoded protein: CASSLEGGLYDGYTF.